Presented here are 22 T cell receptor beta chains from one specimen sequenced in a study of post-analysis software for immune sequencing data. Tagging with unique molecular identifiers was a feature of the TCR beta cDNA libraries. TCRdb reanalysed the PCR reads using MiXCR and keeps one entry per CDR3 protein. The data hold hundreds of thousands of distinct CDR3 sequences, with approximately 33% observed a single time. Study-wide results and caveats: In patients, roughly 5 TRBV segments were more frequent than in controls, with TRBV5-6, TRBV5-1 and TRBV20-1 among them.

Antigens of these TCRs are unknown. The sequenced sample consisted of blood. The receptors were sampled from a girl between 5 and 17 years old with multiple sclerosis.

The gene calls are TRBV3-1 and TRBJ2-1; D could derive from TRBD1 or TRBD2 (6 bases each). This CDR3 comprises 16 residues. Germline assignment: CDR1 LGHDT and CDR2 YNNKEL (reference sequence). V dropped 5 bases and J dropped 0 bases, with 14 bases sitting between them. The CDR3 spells CASSAGQPSSYNEQFF. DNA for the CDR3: TGTGCCAGCAGCGCGGGACAACCGAGCTCCTACAATGAGCAGTTCTTC.

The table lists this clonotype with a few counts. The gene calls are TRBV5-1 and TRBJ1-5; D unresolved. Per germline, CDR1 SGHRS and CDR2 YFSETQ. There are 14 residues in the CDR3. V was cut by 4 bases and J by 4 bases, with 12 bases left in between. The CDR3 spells CASSPSGLNQPQHF. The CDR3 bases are TGCGCCAGCAGCCCATCGGGCTTGAATCAGCCCCAGCATTTT.

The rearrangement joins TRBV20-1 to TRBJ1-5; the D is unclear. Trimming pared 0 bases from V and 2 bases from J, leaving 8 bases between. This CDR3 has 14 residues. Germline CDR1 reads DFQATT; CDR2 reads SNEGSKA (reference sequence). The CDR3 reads CSARDQRGNQPQHF. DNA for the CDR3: TGCAGTGCTAGAGATCAGAGGGGCAATCAGCCCCAGCATTTT.

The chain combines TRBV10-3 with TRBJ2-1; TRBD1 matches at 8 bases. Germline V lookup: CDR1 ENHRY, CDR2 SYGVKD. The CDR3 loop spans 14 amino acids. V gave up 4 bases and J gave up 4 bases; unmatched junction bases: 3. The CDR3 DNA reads TGTGCCATCAGTGGGACAGGGCGATACAATGAGCAGTTCTTC. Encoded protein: CAISGTGRYNEQFF.

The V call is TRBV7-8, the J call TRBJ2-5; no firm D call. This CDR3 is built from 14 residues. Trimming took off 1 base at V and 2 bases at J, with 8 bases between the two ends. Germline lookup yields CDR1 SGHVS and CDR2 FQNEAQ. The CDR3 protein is CASSLDYTQETQYF. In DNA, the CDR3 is TGTGCCAGCAGCTTAGACTACACACAAGAGACCCAGTACTTC.

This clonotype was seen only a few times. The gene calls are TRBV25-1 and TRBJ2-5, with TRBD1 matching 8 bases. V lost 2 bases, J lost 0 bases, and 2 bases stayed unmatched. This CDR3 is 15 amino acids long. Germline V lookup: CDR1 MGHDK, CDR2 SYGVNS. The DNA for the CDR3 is TGTGCCAGCAGTGAACGGACAGGGTACCAAGAGACCCAGTACTTC. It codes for CASSERTGYQETQYF.

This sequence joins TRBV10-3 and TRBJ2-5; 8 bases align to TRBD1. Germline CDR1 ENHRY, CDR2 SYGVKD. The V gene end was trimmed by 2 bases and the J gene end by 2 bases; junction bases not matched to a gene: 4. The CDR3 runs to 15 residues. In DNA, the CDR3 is TGTGCCATCAGTGAGGGACAGGGCCATCAAGAGACCCAGTACTTC. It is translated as CAISEGQGHQETQYF.

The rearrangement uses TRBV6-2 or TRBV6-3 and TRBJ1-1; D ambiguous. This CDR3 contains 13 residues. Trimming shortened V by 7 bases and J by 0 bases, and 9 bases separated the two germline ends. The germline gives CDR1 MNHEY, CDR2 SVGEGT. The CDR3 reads CASIGQMNTEAFF. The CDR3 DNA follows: TGTGCCAGCATTGGGCAGATGAACACTGAAGCTTTCTTT.

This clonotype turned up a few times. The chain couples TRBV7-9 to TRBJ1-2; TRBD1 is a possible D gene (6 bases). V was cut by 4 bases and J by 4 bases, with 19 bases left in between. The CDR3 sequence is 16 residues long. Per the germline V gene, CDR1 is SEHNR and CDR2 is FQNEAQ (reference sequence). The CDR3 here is CASSSVGGLHSYGYTF. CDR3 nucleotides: TGTGCCAGCAGCTCGGTGGGGGGCCTTCACTCCTATGGCTACACCTTC.

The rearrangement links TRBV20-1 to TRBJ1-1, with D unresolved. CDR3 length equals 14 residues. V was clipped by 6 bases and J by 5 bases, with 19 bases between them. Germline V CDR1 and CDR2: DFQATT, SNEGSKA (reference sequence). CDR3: CSASPAGIRTEAFF. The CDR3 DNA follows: TGCAGTGCCTCCCCGGCAGGCATTAGGACTGAAGCTTTCTTT.

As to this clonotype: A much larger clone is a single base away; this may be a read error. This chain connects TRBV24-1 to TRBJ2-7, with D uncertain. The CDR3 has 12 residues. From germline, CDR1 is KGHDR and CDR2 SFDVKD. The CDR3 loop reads CATSDYLTPQDF. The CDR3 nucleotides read TGTGCCACCAGTGATTATCTCACTCCTCAGGACTTC.

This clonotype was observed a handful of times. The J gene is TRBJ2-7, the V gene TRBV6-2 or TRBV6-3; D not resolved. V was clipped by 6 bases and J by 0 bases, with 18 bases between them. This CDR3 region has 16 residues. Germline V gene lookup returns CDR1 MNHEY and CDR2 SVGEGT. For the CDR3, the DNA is TGTGCCAGCAGCCCTCTCCTGGACCACCCCTCCTACGAGCAGTACTTC. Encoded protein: CASSPLLDHPSYEQYF.

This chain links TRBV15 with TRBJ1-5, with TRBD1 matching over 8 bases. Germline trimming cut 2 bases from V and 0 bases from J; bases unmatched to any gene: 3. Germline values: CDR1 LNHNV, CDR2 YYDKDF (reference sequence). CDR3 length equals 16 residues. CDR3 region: CATSRQGAYSNQPQHF. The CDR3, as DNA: TGTGCCACCAGCAGACAGGGGGCCTATAGCAATCAGCCCCAGCATTTT.

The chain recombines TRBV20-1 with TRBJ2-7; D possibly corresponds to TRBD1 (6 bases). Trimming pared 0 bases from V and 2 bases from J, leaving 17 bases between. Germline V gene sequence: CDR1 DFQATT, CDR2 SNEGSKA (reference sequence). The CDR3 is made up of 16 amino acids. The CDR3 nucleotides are TGCAGTGCTAGAGATTCCCAAAAGTGGACAGCCTACGAGCAGTACTTC. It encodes CSARDSQKWTAYEQYF.

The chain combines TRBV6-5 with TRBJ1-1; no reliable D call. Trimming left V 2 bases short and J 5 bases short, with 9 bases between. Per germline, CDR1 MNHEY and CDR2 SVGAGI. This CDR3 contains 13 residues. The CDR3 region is CASSYRRETEAFF. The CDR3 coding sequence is TGTGCCAGCAGTTACCGGAGGGAAACTGAAGCTTTCTTT.

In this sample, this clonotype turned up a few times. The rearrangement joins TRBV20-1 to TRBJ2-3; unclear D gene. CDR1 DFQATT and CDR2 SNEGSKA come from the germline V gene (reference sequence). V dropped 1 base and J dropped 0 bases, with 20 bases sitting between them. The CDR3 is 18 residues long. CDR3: CSARAYGPSPGSTDTQYF. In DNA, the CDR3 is TGCAGTGCTAGAGCTTACGGGCCCTCCCCTGGGAGCACAGATACGCAGTATTTT.

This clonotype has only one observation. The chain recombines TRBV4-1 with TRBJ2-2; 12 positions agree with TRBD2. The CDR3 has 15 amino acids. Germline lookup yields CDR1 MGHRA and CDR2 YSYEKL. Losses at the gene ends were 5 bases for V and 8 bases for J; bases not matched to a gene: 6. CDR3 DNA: TGCGCCAGCAGCTACGGACTAGCGGGGAGAGGGGAGCTGTTTTTT. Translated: CASSYGLAGRGELFF.

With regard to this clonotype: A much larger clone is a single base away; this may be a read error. The chain's CDR3 is CASSPTVDNEQYF. CDR3 in DNA: TGTGCCAGCAGTCCGACAGTGGACAATGAGCAGTACTTC. The V gene is TRBV12-3 or TRBV12-4, the J gene TRBJ2-1, with D tentatively TRBD1 (5 bases). The closer fit of TRBJ2-7 to the DNA end suggests the J call may be wrong. The CDR3 loop spans 13 amino acids.

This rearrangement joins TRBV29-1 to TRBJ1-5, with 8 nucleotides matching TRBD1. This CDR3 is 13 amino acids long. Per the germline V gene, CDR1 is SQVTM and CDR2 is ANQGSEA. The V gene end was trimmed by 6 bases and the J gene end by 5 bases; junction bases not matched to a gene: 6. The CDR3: CSVTGQGDQPQHF. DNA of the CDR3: TGCAGCGTAACTGGACAGGGAGATCAGCCCCAGCATTTT.

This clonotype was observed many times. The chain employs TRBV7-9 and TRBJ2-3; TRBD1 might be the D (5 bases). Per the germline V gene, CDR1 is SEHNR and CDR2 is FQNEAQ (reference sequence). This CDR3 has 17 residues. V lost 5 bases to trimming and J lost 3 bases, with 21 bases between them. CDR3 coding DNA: TGTGCCAGCAGCCCACCTCTCGGCACAGGTGGGACAGATACGCAGTATTTT. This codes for CASSPPLGTGGTDTQYF.

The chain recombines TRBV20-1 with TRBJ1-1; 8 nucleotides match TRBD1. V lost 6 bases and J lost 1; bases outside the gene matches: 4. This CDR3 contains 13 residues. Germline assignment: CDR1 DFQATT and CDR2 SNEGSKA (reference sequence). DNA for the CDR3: TGCAGTGCGAGGGGGACAGGGAACACTGAAGCTTTCTTT. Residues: CSARGTGNTEAFF.

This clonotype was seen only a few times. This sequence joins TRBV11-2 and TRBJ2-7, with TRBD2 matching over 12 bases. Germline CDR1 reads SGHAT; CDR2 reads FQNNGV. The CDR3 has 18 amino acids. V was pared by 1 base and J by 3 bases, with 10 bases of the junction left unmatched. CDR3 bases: TGTGCCAGCAGCTTAGCGGCCCTAGCGGGGGGGCCAATCTACGAGCAGTACTTC. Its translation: CASSLAALAGGPIYEQYF.